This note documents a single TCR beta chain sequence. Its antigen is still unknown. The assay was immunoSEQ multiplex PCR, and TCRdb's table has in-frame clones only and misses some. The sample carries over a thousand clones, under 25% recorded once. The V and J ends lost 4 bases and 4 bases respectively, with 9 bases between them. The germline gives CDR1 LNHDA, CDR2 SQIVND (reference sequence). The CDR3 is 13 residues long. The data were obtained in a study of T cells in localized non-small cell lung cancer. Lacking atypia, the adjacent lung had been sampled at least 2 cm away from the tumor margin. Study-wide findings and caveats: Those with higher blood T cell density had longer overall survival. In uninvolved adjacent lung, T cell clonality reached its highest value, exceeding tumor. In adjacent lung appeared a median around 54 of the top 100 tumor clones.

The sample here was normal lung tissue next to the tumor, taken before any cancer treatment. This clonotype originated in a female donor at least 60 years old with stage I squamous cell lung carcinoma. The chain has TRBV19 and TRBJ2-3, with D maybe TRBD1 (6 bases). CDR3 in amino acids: CASSKWGPDTQYF. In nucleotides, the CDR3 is TGTGCCAGTAGTAAATGGGGGCCAGATACGCAGTATTTT. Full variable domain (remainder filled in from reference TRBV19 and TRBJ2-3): DGGITQSPKYLFRKEGQNVTLSCEQNLNHDAMYWYRQDPGQGLRLIYYSQIVNDFQKGDIAEGYSVSREKKESFPLTVTSAQKNPTAFYLCASSKWGPDTQYFGPGTRLTVL.